The 5 T cell receptor beta chains reported below all come from one sample, sequenced in a study of shared clonotypes between healthy human individuals. Clones were sequenced by immunoSEQ multiplex PCR, and TCRdb holds only the in-frame ones, with some missing. The table shows about 2 million clones, with over 85% occurring only once. Sequences were obtained from naive CD4+ T cells sorted from blood. The subset is: CD45RA+ positively selected. These receptors all stem from a man between 18 and 29 years old in good health.

V is TRBV5-1 and J is TRBJ2-7; no definite D call. The CDR3 length is 14 residues. The ends were cut back, 0 bases at V and 4 bases at J, with 11 bases in the middle. Germline values: CDR1 SGHRS, CDR2 YFSETQ. This CDR3 is CASSLAPQKYEQYF. Here the CDR3 DNA reads TGCGCCAGCAGCTTGGCTCCCCAGAAATACGAGCAGTACTTC.

The CDR3 sequence is CASSRLAGGGTQYF. Written as DNA, the CDR3 is TGCGCCAGCAGCAGGCTAGCGGGAGGAGGGACCCAGTACTTC. V usage is TRBV4-1 and J usage is TRBJ2-5, with TRBD2 matching over 11 bases. The CDR3 is made up of 14 amino acids. V lost 5 bases, J lost 7 bases, and 6 bases stayed unmatched. The germline V gene has CDR1 MGHRA and CDR2 YSYEKL.

V and J are TRBV30 and TRBJ1-5; D may be TRBD1 (6 bases). The CDR3 consists of 15 residues. Germline CDR1 and CDR2: GTSNPN and SVGIG (reference sequence). Trimming took off 2 bases at V and 2 bases at J, with 13 bases between the two ends. The CDR3 bases are TGTGCCTGGAGTTCTTCAGAGGGGGGCAATCAGCCCCAGCATTTT. Its translation is CAWSSSEGGNQPQHF. Supplemented by reference TRBV30 and TRBJ1-5, the full variable domain reads SQTIHQWPATLVQPVGSPLSLECTVEGTSNPNLYWYRQAAGRGLQLLFYSVGIGQISSEVPQNLSASRPQDRQFILSSKKLLLSDSGFYLCAWSSSEGGNQPQHFGDGTRLSIL.

The gene calls are TRBV7-2 and TRBJ2-3, with 14 bases lining up with TRBD2. V trimming: 2 bases; J trimming: 5 bases; junction bases outside the gene matches: 9. The V gene's germline CDR1 is SGHTA and CDR2 FQGNSA. The CDR3 sequence is 18 residues long. The DNA for the CDR3 is TGTGCCAGCAGCTTACCTGGGACTAGCGGGAGAAAGGTAGATACGCAGTATTTT. Its translation is CASSLPGTSGRKVDTQYF. Full variable domain (outside the CDR3, taken from reference TRBV7-2 and TRBJ2-3): GAGVSQSPSNKVTEKGKDVELRCDPISGHTALYWYRQSLGQGLEFLIYFQGNSAPDKSGLPSDRFSAERTGGSVSTLTIQRTQQEDSAVYLCASSLPGTSGRKVDTQYFGPGTRLTVL.

Comments on this clone: The sample holds other DNA sequences that translate to the same CDR3. J is TRBJ2-5 and V is TRBV7-2; D may match TRBD1 or TRBD2 (5 bases each). Trimming removed 5 bases from V and 4 bases from J, with 8 bases in between. This CDR3 has 12 residues. Germline CDR1 SGHTA, CDR2 FQGNSA. CDR3 DNA sequence: TGTGCCAGCAGCACTGGGACAGAGACCCAGTACTTC. It translates to CASSTGTETQYF.